This T cell receptor beta chain was sequenced in a study of blood T cell repertoires in COVID-19. Looking at the study overall: Samples of COVID-19 (acute and convalescent) were obtained from the United States, Italy and Spain. Nucleic acid was either cDNA or gDNA, and it came from T cells, B-cell-depleted T cells, or PBMCs.

Germline V gene lookup returns CDR1 MGHRA and CDR2 YSYEKL. This CDR3 region has 15 residues. The junction had 2 bases not matched to a gene; V was cut back by 2 bases and J by 4 bases. How the authors handled the data: For nucleated cells, counts were estimated from reference gene primer amplification. Libraries were prepared by immunoSEQ multiplex PCR; TCRdb keeps only in-frame clonotypes and omits some of them. The DNA gave D and trimming, while V, J and clone size come from that table. The data show about 360,000 clones, more than 75% seen once. This sequence originates from a human donor in a cohort sampled during active COVID-19. Sequencing was performed on peripheral blood. The chain has TRBV4-1 and TRBJ2-3, with TRBD1 matching 11 bases. CDR3 bases: TGCGCCAGCAGCCAACAGGGACAGGGGGCAGATACGCAGTATTTT. Its translation is CASSQQGQGADTQYF.